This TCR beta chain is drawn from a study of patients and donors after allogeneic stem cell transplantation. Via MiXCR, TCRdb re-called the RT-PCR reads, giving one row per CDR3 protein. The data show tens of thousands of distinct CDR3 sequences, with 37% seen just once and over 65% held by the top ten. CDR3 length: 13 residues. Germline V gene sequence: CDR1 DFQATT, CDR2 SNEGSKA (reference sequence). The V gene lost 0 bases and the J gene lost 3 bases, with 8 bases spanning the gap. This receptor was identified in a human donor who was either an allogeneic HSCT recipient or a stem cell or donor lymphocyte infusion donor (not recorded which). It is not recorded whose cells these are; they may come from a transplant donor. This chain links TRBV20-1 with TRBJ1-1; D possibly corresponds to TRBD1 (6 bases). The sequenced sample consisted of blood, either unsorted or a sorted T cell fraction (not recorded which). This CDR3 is CSARDDRYTEAFF. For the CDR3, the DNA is TGCAGTGCTAGAGATGACAGGTACACTGAAGCTTTCTTT.